Included here is one T cell receptor beta chain sequence, with context. This clonotype was seen only a few times. Its specific antigen is unknown. Base qualities are not at hand, and no much larger clone is one base apart. According to the study, the label for this sample's treatment or condition signals: allogeneic hematopoietic cell transplantation with graft depleted of TCRalphabeta T cells and CD19 B cells. Transplant recipients were children who received TCRalphabeta/CD19-depleted allogeneic hematopoietic cell grafts. V is pared back by 2 bases and J by 1 base, with 13 bases lying between the germline termini. For CDR1 and CDR2, the germline V gene lists SGHRS and YFSETQ. The CDR3 starts with the cysteine, ends with the phenylalanine, and has 15 residues. Here the CDR3 DNA is all that survives: 45 bases in frame from base 1. These data are taken from a study of T-cell reconstitution after alpha-beta-depleted transplantation in children (dated by TCRdb to between 2015 and 2016). About the study as a whole: The study quantitatively tracked T-cell immune reconstitution after TCRalphabeta/CD19-depleted allogeneic hematopoietic cell transplantation in children using TCR repertoire profiling.

The library was made by PCR. The sequencer listed for this sample is Illumina HiSeq 2500. Molecular barcoding was employed in the preparation of TCR libraries, with unique molecular identifiers being used to normalize TCRbeta repertoire quantification. Through fastp at Q25 and MiXCR, TCRdb rebuilt clones from the public reads, retaining in-frame beta chains. For every CDR3 protein sequence, its rows merge into one entry that carries the most common genes and DNA. For this sample the table gives 250,000 or so distinct CDR3 sequences, of which approximately 24% were detected only once. Of the sample, around 4.8% is held by the ten largest clones. Here is what the overall study found, with its caveats: The high TCRbeta diversity at day 60 in some patients was ascribed to recipient T cells and intrathymic progenitors that had survived conditioning. Apparently early alphabetaT-cell count recovery about two months after transplant reportedly relied on only several hundred rapidly expanded clones derived from non-depleted graft cells. Over subsequent months, a decline in hyperexpanded clone frequencies was noted, and after one year, T-cell counts and TCRbeta diversity were mostly ascribed to newly produced T cells.

Rearrangement joined TRBV5-1 to TRBJ2-7, and perhaps TRBD1 as D gene, on 6 matching bases. The receptor was derived from a female patient between 2 and 10 years old who had a stem cell transplant for congenital amegakaryocytic thrombocytopenia, so the T cells may come from the graft donor. This specimen consisted of PBMCs, mostly from graft donor cells, obtained 360 days after TCRalphabeta/CD19-depleted stem cell transplant. The DNA reads TGCGCCAGCAGCTTCTATGGACAGTTGTCCTACGAGCAGTACTTC. Its protein product is CASSFYGQLSYEQYF.